The sequence of this T cell receptor beta chain was determined in a study of regulatory T cells in long-lasting Graves disease. The time point is: newly diagnosed GD, antithyroid drugs for less than 3 months. Extracted RNA from PBMCs served as the source of the TCR library. This clonotype came up many times. CDR3-region Arm-PCR and iRepertoire HTBI primers produced the TCR beta libraries. TCRdb redid the calling of the multiplex PCR reads with MiXCR, one entry per CDR3 protein. The sample shows about 470,000 distinct CDR3 sequences, approximately 15% of them seen only once. The CDR3 sequence is 13 residues long. Germline V lookup: CDR1 SQVTM, CDR2 ANQGSEA. V lost 4 bases and J 0 bases, leaving 8 bases between the germline ends. The sample also formed part of further work on T cells in Graves' hyperthyroidism and ophthalmopathy.

The sequence was collected from a woman aged 25-40 years with Graves disease. The material sequenced was peripheral blood mononuclear cells (PBMCs), taken at new diagnosis, from a patient treated with antithyroid drugs. The rearrangement joins TRBV29-1 to TRBJ2-3, with TRBD1 as a possible D gene (6 bases). The CDR3, as DNA: TGCAGCGTTGGAACAGGGAGCACAGATACGCAGTATTTT. Its translation: CSVGTGSTDTQYF.